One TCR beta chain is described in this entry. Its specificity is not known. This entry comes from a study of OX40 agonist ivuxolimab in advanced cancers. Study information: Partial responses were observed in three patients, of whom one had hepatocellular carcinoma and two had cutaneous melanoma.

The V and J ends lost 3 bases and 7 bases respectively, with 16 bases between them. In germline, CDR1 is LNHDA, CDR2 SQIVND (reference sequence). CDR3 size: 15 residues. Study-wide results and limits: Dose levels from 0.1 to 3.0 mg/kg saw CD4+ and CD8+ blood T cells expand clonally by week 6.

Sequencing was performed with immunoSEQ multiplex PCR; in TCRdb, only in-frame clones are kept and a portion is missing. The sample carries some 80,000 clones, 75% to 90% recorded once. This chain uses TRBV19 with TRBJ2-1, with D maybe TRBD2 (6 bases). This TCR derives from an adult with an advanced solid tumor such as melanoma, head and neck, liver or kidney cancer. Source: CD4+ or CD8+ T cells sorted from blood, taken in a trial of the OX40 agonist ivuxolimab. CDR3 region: CASSIRSGRSNEQFF. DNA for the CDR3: TGTGCCAGTAGTATTAGGTCCGGGAGAAGTAATGAGCAGTTCTTC.